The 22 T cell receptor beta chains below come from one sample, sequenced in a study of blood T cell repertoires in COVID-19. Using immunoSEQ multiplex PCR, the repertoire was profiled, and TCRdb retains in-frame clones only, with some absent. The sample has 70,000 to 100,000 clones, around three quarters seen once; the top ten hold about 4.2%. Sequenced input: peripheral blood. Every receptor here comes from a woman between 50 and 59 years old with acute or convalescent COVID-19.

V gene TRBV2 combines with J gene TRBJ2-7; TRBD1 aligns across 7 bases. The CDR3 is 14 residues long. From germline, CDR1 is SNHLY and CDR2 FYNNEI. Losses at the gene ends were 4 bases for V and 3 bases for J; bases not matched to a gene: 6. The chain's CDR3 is CASSGDSTVYEQYF. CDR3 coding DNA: TGTGCCAGCAGTGGGGACAGCACCGTCTACGAGCAGTACTTC.

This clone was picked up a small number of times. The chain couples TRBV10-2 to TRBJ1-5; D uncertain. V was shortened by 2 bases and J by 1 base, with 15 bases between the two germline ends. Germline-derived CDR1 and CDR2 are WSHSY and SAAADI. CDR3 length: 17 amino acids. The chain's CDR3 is CASSEGADQFSNQPQHF. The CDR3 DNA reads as TGCGCCAGCAGTGAGGGAGCAGACCAGTTCAGCAATCAGCCCCAGCATTTT.

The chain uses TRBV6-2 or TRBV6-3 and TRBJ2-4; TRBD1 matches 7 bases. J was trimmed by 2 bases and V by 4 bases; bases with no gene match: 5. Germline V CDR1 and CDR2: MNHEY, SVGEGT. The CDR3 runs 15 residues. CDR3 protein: CASSFRQGPKNIQYF. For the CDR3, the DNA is TGTGCCAGCAGTTTTCGACAGGGCCCCAAAAACATTCAGTACTTC.

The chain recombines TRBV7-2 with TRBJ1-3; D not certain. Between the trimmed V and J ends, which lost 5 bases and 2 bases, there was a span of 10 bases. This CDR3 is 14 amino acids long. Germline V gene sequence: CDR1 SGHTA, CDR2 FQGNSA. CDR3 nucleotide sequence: TGTGCCAGCAGCCCCCAGCTAGCTGGAAACACCATATATTTT. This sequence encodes CASSPQLAGNTIYF.

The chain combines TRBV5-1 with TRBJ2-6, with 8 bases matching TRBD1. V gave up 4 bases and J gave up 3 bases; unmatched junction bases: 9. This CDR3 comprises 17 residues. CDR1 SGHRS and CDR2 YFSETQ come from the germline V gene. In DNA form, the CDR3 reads TGCGCCAGCAGCCGAGGACAGGGAGCGAGTGGGGCCAACGTCCTGACTTTC. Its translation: CASSRGQGASGANVLTF.

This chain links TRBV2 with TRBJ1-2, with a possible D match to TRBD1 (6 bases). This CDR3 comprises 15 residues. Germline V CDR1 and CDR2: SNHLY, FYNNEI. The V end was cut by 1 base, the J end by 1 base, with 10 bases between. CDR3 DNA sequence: TGTGCCAGCAGTGAAGGGACAGCCATTAACTATGGCTACACCTTC. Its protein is CASSEGTAINYGYTF.

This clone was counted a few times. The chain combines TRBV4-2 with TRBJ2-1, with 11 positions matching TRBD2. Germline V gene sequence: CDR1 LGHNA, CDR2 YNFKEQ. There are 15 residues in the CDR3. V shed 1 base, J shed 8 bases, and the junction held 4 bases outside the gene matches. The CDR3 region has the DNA TGTGCCAGCAGCCAAGTGATTAGCGGGGGGGATGAGCAGTTCTTC. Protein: CASSQVISGGDEQFF.

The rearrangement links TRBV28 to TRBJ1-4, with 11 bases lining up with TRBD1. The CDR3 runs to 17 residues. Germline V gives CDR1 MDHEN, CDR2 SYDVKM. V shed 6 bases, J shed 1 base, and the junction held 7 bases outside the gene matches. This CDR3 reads CASSLDRGRLTNEKLFF. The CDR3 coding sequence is TGTGCCAGCAGCTTGGACAGGGGGCGCTTAACTAATGAAAAACTGTTTTTT.

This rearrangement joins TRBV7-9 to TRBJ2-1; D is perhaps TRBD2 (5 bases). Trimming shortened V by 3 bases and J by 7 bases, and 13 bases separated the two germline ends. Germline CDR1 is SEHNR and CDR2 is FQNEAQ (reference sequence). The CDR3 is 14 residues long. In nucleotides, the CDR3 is TGTGCCAGCAGCTTCGCGAGGGCCGGGAATGAGCAGTTCTTC. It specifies CASSFARAGNEQFF.

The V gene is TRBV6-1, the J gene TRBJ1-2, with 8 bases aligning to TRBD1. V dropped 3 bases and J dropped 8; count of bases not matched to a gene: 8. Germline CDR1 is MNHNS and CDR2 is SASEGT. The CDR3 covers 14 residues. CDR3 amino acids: CASSERDRRGGYTF. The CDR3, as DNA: TGTGCCAGCAGTGAGAGGGACAGGAGGGGAGGCTACACCTTC.

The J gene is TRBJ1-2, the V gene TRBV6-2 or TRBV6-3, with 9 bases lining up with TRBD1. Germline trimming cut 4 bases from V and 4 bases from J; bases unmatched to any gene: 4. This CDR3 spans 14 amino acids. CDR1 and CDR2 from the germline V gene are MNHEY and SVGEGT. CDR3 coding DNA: TGTGCCAGCAGTTGGGGACAGGGTGGCTATGGCTACACCTTC. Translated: CASSWGQGGYGYTF.

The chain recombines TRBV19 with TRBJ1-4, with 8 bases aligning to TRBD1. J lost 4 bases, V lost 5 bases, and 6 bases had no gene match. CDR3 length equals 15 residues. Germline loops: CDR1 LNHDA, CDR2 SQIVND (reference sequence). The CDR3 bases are TGTGCCAGTAGTCCTATGGACAGGGTTAATGAAAAACTGTTTTTT. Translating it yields CASSPMDRVNEKLFF.

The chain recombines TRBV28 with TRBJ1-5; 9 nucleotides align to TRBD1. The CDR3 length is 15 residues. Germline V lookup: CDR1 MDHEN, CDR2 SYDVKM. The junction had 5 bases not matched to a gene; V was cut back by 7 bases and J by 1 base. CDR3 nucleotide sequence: TGTGCCAGCATTTCCGGGACAGGGAGCAATCAGCCCCAGCATTTT. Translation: CASISGTGSNQPQHF.

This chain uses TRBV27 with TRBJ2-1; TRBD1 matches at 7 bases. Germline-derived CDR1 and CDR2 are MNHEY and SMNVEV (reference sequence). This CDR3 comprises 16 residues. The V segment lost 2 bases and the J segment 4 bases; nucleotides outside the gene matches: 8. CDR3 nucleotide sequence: TGTGCCAGCAGTTTAAGAGAGGGGGCTGGGTACAATGAGCAGTTCTTC. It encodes CASSLREGAGYNEQFF.

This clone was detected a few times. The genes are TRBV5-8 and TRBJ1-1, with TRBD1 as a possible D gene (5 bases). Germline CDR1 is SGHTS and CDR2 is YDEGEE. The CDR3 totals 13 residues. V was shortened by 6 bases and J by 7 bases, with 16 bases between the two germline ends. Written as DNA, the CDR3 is TGTGCCAGCATAACCTGGGCCGGGGGTGAAGCTTTCTTT. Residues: CASITWAGGEAFF.

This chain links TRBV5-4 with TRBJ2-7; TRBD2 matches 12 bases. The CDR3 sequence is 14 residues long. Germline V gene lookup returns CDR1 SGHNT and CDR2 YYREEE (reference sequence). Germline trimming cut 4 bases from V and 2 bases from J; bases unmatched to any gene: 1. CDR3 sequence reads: CASSPSGGAYEQYF. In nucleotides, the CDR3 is TGTGCCAGCAGCCCTAGCGGGGGGGCCTACGAGCAGTACTTC. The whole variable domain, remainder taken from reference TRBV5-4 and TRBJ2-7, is ETGVTQSPTHLIKTRGQQVTLRCSSQSGHNTVSWYQQALGQGPQFIFQYYREEENGRGNFPPRFSGLQFPNYSSELNVNALELDDSALYLCASSPSGGAYEQYFGPGTRLTVT.

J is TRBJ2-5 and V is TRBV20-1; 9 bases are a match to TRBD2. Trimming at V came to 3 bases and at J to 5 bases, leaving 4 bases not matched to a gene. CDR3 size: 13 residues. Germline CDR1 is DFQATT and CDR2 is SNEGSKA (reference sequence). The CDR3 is CSASGTSWETQYF. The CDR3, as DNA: TGCAGTGCTAGTGGGACTAGCTGGGAGACCCAGTACTTC.

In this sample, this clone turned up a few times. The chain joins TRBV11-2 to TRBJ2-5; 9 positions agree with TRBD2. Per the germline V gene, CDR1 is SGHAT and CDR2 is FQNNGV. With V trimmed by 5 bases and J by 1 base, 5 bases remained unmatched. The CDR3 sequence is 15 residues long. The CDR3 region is CASSRGGGAQETQYF. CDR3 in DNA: TGTGCCAGCAGCCGGGGCGGGGGGGCCCAAGAGACCCAGTACTTC.

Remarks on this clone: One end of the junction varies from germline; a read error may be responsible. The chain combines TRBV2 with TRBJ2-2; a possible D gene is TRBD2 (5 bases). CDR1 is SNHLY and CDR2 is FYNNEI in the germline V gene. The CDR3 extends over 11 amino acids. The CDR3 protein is CASSMFGELLF. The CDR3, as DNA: TGTGCCAGCAGTATGTTTGGGGAGCTGCTTTTT.

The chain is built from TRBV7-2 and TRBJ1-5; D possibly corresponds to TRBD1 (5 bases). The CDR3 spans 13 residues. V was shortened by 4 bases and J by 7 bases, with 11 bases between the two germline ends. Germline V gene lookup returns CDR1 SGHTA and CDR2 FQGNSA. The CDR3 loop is CASSSRVWQPQHF. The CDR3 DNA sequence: TGTGCCAGCAGCTCCAGGGTCTGGCAGCCCCAGCATTTT.

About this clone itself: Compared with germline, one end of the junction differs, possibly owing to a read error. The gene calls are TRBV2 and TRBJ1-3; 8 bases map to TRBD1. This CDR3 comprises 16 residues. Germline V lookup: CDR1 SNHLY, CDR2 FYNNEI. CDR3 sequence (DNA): TGTGCCGGCAGTGAGCCAGGGGGCGCGAGAGGAAACACCATATATTTT. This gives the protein CAGSEPGGARGNTIYF.

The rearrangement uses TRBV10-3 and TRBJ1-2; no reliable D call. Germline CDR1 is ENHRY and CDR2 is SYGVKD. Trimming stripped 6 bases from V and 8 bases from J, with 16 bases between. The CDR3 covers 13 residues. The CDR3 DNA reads TGTGCCATCAGCGCGGACTCTACCGGGGGCTACACCTTC. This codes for CAISADSTGGYTF.